Following are 18 T cell receptor beta chains from one sample sequenced in a study of T cell responses to AZD1222 COVID-19 vaccine. Method: immunoSEQ multiplex PCR; TCRdb's copy keeps in-frame clones and lacks some. The data show some 100,000 clones, approximately 91% seen once. The specimen comprised peripheral blood, sampled on day 0 of MenACWY control vaccination. Receptors originate from an adult in good health.

This rearrangement joins TRBV7-2 to TRBJ2-7; 7 bases map to TRBD2. J lost 9 bases, V lost 4 bases, and 12 bases had no gene match. The germline V gene encodes CDR1 SGHTA and CDR2 FQGNSA. The CDR3 covers 14 residues. CDR3 in DNA: TGTGCCAGCAGCTGGGGGGGGTTGCGAGGAGGGCAGTACTTC. Its translation: CASSWGGLRGGQYF. Looking up the rest from reference TRBV7-2 and TRBJ2-7 gives the full variable domain: GAGVSQSPSNKVTEKGKDVELRCDPISGHTALYWYRQSLGQGLEFLIYFQGNSAPDKSGLPSDRFSAERTGGSVSTLTIQRTQQEDSAVYLCASSWGGLRGGQYFGPGTRLTVT.

This chain connects TRBV4-3 to TRBJ2-2, with D unresolved. The CDR3 totals 14 residues. The germline CDR1 and CDR2 sequences are LGHNA and YSLEER. V lost 0 bases, J lost 4 bases, and 6 bases lay in between. In DNA, the CDR3 is TGCGCCAGCAGCCAAGAGCCCGGCACCGGGGAGCTGTTTTTT. Translated, it gives CASSQEPGTGELFF.

The chain joins TRBV27 to TRBJ1-4; TRBD1 is a possible D gene (5 bases). Trimming took off 4 bases at V and 3 bases at J, with 9 bases between the two ends. CDR1 is MNHEY and CDR2 is SMNVEV in the germline V gene (reference sequence). This CDR3 is 14 amino acids long. CDR3 in amino acids: CASSSGSANEKLFF. In DNA form, the CDR3 reads TGTGCCAGCAGTTCAGGGTCAGCTAATGAAAAACTGTTTTTT.

This chain links TRBV28 with TRBJ1-2; D unresolved. V shed 3 bases and J shed 8 bases, with 19 bases lying between them. The germline CDR1 and CDR2 sequences are MDHEN and SYDVKM. The CDR3 length is 15 residues. CDR3 nucleotides: TGTGCCAGCAGTTTTGGTGTTAGGAGGGTGAGCGGCTACACCTTC. Translating it yields CASSFGVRRVSGYTF.

This clone appeared a few times. Other DNA sequences of this sample code for an identical CDR3. This chain links TRBV27 with TRBJ1-5; D unresolved. V was trimmed by 3 bases and J by 4 bases, leaving 7 bases between them. Germline values: CDR1 MNHEY, CDR2 SMNVEV (reference sequence). CDR3 length equals 13 residues. This CDR3 is CASSFRRNQPQHF. CDR3 DNA: TGTGCCAGCAGTTTTCGACGGAATCAGCCCCAGCATTTT.

The chain carries TRBV4-2 and TRBJ2-2, with 7 nucleotides matching TRBD1. V dropped 1 base and J dropped 6; count of bases not matched to a gene: 2. Germline lookup yields CDR1 LGHNA and CDR2 YNFKEQ. The CDR3 extends over 14 amino acids. CDR3 bases: TGTGCCAGCAGCCAAGCGACAGGGCCCGGGGAGCTGTTTTTT. Residues: CASSQATGPGELFF.

The V call is TRBV19, the J call TRBJ1-4, with D possibly TRBD1 on 5 matching bases. V lost 6 bases and J 8 bases, leaving 13 bases between the germline ends. The CDR3 loop spans 13 amino acids. The V gene's germline CDR1 is LNHDA and CDR2 SQIVND (reference sequence). The CDR3 spells CASSQGLGEKLFF. CDR3 sequence (DNA): TGTGCCAGTAGCCAGGGTTTGGGGGAAAAACTGTTTTTT.

The chain is built from TRBV24-1 and TRBJ2-7, with D possibly TRBD2 on 6 matching bases. V was cut by 3 bases and J by 0 bases, with 8 bases left in between. The CDR3 has 14 residues. The germline CDR1 and CDR2 sequences are KGHDR and SFDVKD. The CDR3 protein is CATSDPGSSYEQYF. DNA for the CDR3: TGTGCCACCAGTGATCCCGGGAGCTCCTACGAGCAGTACTTC.

This chain connects TRBV23-1 to TRBJ1-2; 7 bases map to TRBD1. TRBV23-1 is placed among ORFs of uncertain function. The CDR3 contains 17 residues. V dropped 0 bases and J dropped 8; count of bases not matched to a gene: 15. The CDR3 loop reads CASSQSGQATSWRGYTF. CDR3 DNA: TGCGCCAGCAGTCAATCTGGACAGGCCACCTCTTGGAGAGGCTACACCTTC.

The genes are TRBV18 and TRBJ2-7; 8 nucleotides agree with TRBD2. The CDR3 covers 21 residues. J lost 2 bases, V lost 3 bases, and 24 bases had no gene match. Germline CDR1 and CDR2: KGHSH and LQKENI. The CDR3: CASSPPVRLASGPLGAYEQYF. The CDR3 region has the DNA TGTGCCAGCTCACCGCCAGTAAGACTAGCGAGCGGCCCCTTGGGGGCCTACGAGCAGTACTTC.

The chain has TRBV2 and TRBJ1-1; no clear D gene. V lost 4 bases and J lost 1, with 7 bases in between. CDR3 length: 13 residues. Germline V gives CDR1 SNHLY, CDR2 FYNNEI. CDR3 nucleotide sequence: TGTGCCAGCAGTGTTCAGCCGAACACTGAAGCTTTCTTT. Translating gives CASSVQPNTEAFF.

The chain uses TRBV6-2 or TRBV6-3 and TRBJ2-1; TRBD2 might be the D (6 bases). Germline assignment: CDR1 MNHEY and CDR2 SVGEGT. V dropped 2 bases and J dropped 10 bases, with 24 bases sitting between them. The CDR3 runs to 17 residues. The CDR3 sequence: CASSYGGSAIRAREQFF. In DNA, the CDR3 is TGTGCCAGCAGTTACGGAGGGAGCGCGATACGGGCTAGGGAGCAGTTCTTC.

In its sample, this clone was seen once. This chain connects TRBV6-2 or TRBV6-3 to TRBJ2-2; 8 bases fit TRBD2. Germline values: CDR1 MNHEY, CDR2 SVGEGT. The CDR3 contains 17 residues. V was pared by 2 bases and J by 3 bases, with 8 bases of the junction left unmatched. In DNA form, the CDR3 reads TGTGCCAGCAGTTACCTGTCCACTAGCGGATACACCGGGGAGCTGTTTTTT. Translated: CASSYLSTSGYTGELFF.

The chain links TRBV29-1 to TRBJ2-2; tentative D call: TRBD2 (6 bases). Looked up from germline, CDR1 is SQVTM and CDR2 is ANQGSEA. V was pared by 4 bases and J by 0 bases, with 9 bases between. This CDR3 has 14 amino acids. CDR3 bases: TGCAGCGTTGCGGGACTGACGAACACCGGGGAGCTGTTTTTT. This encodes CSVAGLTNTGELFF.

CDR3 region: CASSDSLAAPRNEQFF. CDR3 nucleotides: TGTGCCAGCAGTGACTCACTCGCGGCCCCCCGCAATGAGCAGTTCTTC. The V call is TRBV6-4, the J call TRBJ2-1; D is ambiguous. Trimming removed 0 bases from V and 6 bases from J, with 15 bases in between. The germline V gene encodes CDR1 MRHNA and CDR2 SNTAGT. This CDR3 has 16 residues.

The chain is built from TRBV28 and TRBJ2-7; D gene ambiguous. V was shortened by 4 bases and J by 6 bases, with 13 bases between the two germline ends. This CDR3 region has 13 residues. Germline V CDR1 and CDR2: MDHEN, SYDVKM. The CDR3, as DNA: TGTGCCAGCAGTTCTCTTTGGGGATCCGAGCAGTACTTC. Protein sequence: CASSSLWGSEQYF. Drawing the rest from reference TRBV28 and TRBJ2-7, the complete variable domain is DVKVTQSSRYLVKRTGEKVFLECVQDMDHENMFWYRQDPGLGLRLIYFSYDVKMKEKGDIPEGYSVSREKKERFSLILESASTNQTSMYLCASSSLWGSEQYFGPGTRLTVT.

The CDR3 region has the DNA TGTGCCAGCAGCTTGAATAGCGGGAGTTACAGAAATGAGCAGTTCTTC. Protein product: CASSLNSGSYRNEQFF. This rearrangement joins TRBV5-5 to TRBJ2-1, with 9 bases matching TRBD2. CDR3 length: 16 amino acids. V lost 1 base to trimming and J lost 7 bases; unmatched junction nucleotides: 9. Germline V gene sequence: CDR1 SGHKS, CDR2 YYEKEE (reference sequence).

The gene calls are TRBV27 and TRBJ1-1; no definite D call. V was pared by 8 bases and J by 1 base, with 8 bases between. Germline loops: CDR1 MNHEY, CDR2 SMNVEV (reference sequence). The CDR3 is 12 amino acids. For the CDR3, the DNA is TGTGCCAGCCTAAATAAGAACACTGAAGCTTTCTTT. Its translation: CASLNKNTEAFF.